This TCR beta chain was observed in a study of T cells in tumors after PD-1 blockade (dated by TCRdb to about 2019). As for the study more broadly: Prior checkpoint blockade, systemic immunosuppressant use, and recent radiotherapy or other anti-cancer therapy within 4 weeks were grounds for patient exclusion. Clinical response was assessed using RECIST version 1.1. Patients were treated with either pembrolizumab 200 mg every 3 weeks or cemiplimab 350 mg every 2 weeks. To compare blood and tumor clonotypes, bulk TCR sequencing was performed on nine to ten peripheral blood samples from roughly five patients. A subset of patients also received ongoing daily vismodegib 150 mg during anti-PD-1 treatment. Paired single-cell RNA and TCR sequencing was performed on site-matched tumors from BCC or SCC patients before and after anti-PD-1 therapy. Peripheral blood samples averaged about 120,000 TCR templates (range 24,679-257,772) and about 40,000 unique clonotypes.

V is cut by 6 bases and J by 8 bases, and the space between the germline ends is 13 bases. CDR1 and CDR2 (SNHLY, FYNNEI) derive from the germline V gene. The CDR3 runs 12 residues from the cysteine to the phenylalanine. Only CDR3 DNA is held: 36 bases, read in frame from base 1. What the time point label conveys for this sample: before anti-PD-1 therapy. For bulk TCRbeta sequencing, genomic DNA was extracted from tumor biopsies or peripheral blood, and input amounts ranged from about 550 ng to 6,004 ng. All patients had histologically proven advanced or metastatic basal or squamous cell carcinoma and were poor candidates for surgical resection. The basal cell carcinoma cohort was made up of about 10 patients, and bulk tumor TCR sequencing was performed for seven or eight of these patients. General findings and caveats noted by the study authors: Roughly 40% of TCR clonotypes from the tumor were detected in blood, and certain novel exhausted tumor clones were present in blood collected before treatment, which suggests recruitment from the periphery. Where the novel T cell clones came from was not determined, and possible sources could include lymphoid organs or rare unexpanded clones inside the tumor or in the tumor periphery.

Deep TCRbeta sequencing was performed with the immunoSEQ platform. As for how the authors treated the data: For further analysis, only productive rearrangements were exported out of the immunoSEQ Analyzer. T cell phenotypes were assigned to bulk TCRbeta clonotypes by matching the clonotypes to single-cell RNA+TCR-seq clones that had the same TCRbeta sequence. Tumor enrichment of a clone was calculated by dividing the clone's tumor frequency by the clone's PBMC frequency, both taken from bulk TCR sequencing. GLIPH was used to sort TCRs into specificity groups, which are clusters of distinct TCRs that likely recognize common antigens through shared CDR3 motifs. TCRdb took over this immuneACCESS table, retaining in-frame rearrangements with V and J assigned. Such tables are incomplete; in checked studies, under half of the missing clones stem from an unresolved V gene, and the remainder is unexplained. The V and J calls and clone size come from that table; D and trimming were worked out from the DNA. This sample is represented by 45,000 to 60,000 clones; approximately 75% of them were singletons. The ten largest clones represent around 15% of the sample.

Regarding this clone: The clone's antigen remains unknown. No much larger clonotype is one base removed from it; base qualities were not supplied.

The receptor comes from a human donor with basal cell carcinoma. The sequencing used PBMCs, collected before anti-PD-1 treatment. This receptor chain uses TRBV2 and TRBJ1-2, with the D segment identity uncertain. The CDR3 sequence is CASREEREGYTF. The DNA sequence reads TGTGCCAGCAGAGAGGAGAGGGAGGGCTACACCTTC.